This T cell receptor beta chain was sequenced in a study of identical twins. General study points: Models underpredicted monozygotic twin sharing of out-of-frame TCR alpha. Twin pairs had excess sharing that was weaker in beta out-of-frame sequences. Insertions ran lower in abundant cord blood beta clonotypes, though not in memory repertoires.

A universal primer site came from template switching; cDNA carried unique molecular identifiers. TCRdb re-analysed the 5' RACE reads in MiXCR, keeping a single row per CDR3 protein. Among roughly 1,500,000 distinct CDR3 sequences listed, around 33% were seen once. Note on this clonotype: Antigen: not known.

V lost 1 base, J lost 5 bases, and 11 bases lay in between. CDR1 and CDR2 from the germline V gene are MNHNS and SASEGT. The CDR3 is made up of 15 amino acids. The clonotype originates from a newborn girl in good health. The specimen was cord blood. The V and J genes are TRBV6-1 and TRBJ1-4; D is unclear. The CDR3 sequence: CASSEGPHENEKLFF. CDR3 coding DNA: TGTGCCAGCAGTGAAGGGCCCCACGAAAATGAAAAACTGTTTTTT.